These T cell receptor beta chains were read from a single sample in a study of cytomegalovirus exposure and HLA in healthy donors. TCRdb keeps only in-frame clones here, not all; method: immunoSEQ multiplex PCR. The sample contains 110,000 to 150,000 clones, around 78% of which appear only once. Specimen: PBMCs. Receptor source: a male donor in good health and CMV-seronegative. Both conserved end residues are part of each CDR3. Fields, in order: clone size, D gene, V gene, J gene, CDR3 protein, CDR3 DNA. The D gene is left open where the match is weak. Clone size is stated in some rows and not others, as once, few, many or a class when expanded.

clone size: few; D gene: TRBD2; V gene: TRBV11-2; J gene: TRBJ2-2; CDR3 protein: CASSLGLAGYNTGELFF; CDR3 DNA: TGTGCCAGCAGCTTGGGTCTAGCGGGGTACAACACCGGGGAGCTGTTTTTT
clone size: -; D gene: -; V gene: TRBV5-1; J gene: TRBJ2-1; CDR3 protein: CASSLFVRQGFYNEQFF; CDR3 DNA: TGCGCCAGCAGCTTGTTTGTCCGGCAGGGATTCTACAATGAGCAGTTCTTC
clone size: -; D gene: TRBD1; V gene: TRBV5-6; J gene: TRBJ1-4; CDR3 protein: CASSPGTGLEKLFF; CDR3 DNA: TGTGCCAGCAGCCCCGGGACAGGGCTTGAAAAACTGTTTTTT
clone size: -; D gene: -; V gene: TRBV28; J gene: TRBJ2-2; CDR3 protein: CASSFRTVSTGELFF; CDR3 DNA: TGTGCCAGCAGCTTCCGGACAGTCAGCACCGGGGAGCTGTTTTTT
clone size: -; D gene: -; V gene: TRBV2; J gene: TRBJ1-1; CDR3 protein: CASRVQVNTEAFF; CDR3 DNA: TGTGCCAGCAGGGTACAGGTGAACACTGAAGCTTTCTTT
clone size: -; D gene: TRBD1; V gene: TRBV7-3; J gene: TRBJ1-1; CDR3 protein: CASSTSGGRSEAFF; CDR3 DNA: TGTGCCAGCAGCACATCAGGGGGTAGGTCTGAAGCTTTCTTT
clone size: -; D gene: TRBD1; V gene: TRBV9; J gene: TRBJ2-7; CDR3 protein: CASSGERVQGAGRPYEQYF; CDR3 DNA: TGTGCCAGCAGCGGCGAGAGAGTACAGGGGGCGGGGAGGCCCTACGAGCAGTACTTC
clone size: -; D gene: -; V gene: TRBV11-1; J gene: TRBJ1-1; CDR3 protein: CASSFDGRGEAFF; CDR3 DNA: TGTGCCAGCAGCTTCGACGGCAGGGGTGAAGCTTTCTTT
clone size: -; D gene: TRBD2; V gene: TRBV30; J gene: TRBJ2-3; CDR3 protein: CAWSVLAGGPDTQYF; CDR3 DNA: TGTGCCTGGAGTGTACTAGCGGGAGGCCCGGATACGCAGTATTTT
clone size: once; D gene: -; V gene: TRBV30; J gene: TRBJ2-7; CDR3 protein: CAWSDSRLPRSYEQYF; CDR3 DNA: TGTGCCTGGAGTGACTCCCGTCTACCGCGTTCCTACGAGCAGTACTTC
clone size: once; D gene: TRBD1; V gene: TRBV4-3; J gene: TRBJ1-4; CDR3 protein: CPSSQPDRDNEKLFF; CDR3 DNA: TGCCCCAGCAGCCAACCCGACAGGGACAACGAAAAACTGTTTTTT
clone size: -; D gene: TRBD1; V gene: TRBV13; J gene: TRBJ1-6; CDR3 protein: CASSLGTGPSSYNSPLHF; CDR3 DNA: TGTGCCAGCAGCTTAGGGACAGGGCCCAGCTCCTATAATTCACCCCTCCACTTT
clone size: -; D gene: TRBD2; V gene: TRBV4-2; J gene: TRBJ2-1; CDR3 protein: CASSIGTSGRAWSYNEQFF; CDR3 DNA: TGTGCCAGCAGCATCGGGACTAGCGGGAGGGCCTGGTCCTACAATGAGCAGTTCTTC
clone size: -; D gene: TRBD1; V gene: TRBV9; J gene: TRBJ2-7; CDR3 protein: CASSKGDSSYEQYF; CDR3 DNA: TGTGCCAGCAGCAAGGGGGACAGCTCCTACGAGCAGTACTTC
clone size: -; D gene: TRBD2; V gene: TRBV27; J gene: TRBJ2-7; CDR3 protein: CASRSGDFNEQYF; CDR3 DNA: TGTGCCAGCAGGAGCGGGGATTTTAACGAGCAGTACTTC
clone size: once; D gene: -; V gene: TRBV30; J gene: TRBJ1-2; CDR3 protein: CAWSVGGQIF; CDR3 DNA: TGTGCCTGGAGTGTCGGCGGACAGATCTTC
clone size: -; D gene: TRBD1; V gene: TRBV4-3; J gene: TRBJ2-7; CDR3 protein: CASSQVGQGPYEQYF; CDR3 DNA: TGCGCCAGCAGCCAAGTGGGACAGGGACCCTACGAGCAGTACTTC
clone size: -; D gene: -; V gene: TRBV5-1; J gene: TRBJ1-5; CDR3 protein: CASSSSPNQGQPQHF; CDR3 DNA: TGCGCCAGCAGCTCATCTCCCAACCAGGGACAACCCCAGCATTTT
clone size: -; D gene: -; V gene: TRBV5-1; J gene: TRBJ2-1; CDR3 protein: CASSFKREIASYNEQFF; CDR3 DNA: TGCGCCAGCAGCTTTAAAAGAGAAATAGCGTCTTACAATGAGCAGTTCTTC
clone size: -; D gene: -; V gene: TRBV23-1; J gene: TRBJ2-1; CDR3 protein: CASSLTSNEQFF; CDR3 DNA: TGCGCCAGCAGTCTCACTAGCAATGAGCAGTTCTTC
clone size: -; D gene: TRBD2; V gene: TRBV6-6; J gene: TRBJ2-1; CDR3 protein: CASSYAVSGSNNEQFF; CDR3 DNA: TGTGCCAGCAGTTACGCGGTAAGCGGGAGTAACAATGAGCAGTTCTTC
clone size: -; D gene: TRBD1; V gene: TRBV18; J gene: TRBJ1-5; CDR3 protein: CASSPSIHRGFRQPQHF; CDR3 DNA: TGTGCCAGCTCACCATCTATTCACAGGGGATTCAGGCAGCCCCAGCATTTT
clone size: -; D gene: -; V gene: TRBV6-4; J gene: TRBJ2-1; CDR3 protein: CASSDSRSGSSYNEQFF; CDR3 DNA: TGTGCCAGCAGTGACTCAAGGTCAGGGTCGTCCTACAATGAGCAGTTCTTC
clone size: -; D gene: TRBD1; V gene: TRBV5-1; J gene: TRBJ1-2; CDR3 protein: CASSEAGTGGSGYTF; CDR3 DNA: TGCGCCAGCAGCGAGGCCGGGACAGGGGGTTCCGGCTACACCTTC
clone size: few; D gene: TRBD1; V gene: TRBV2; J gene: TRBJ2-1; CDR3 protein: CASSEGQGDEQFF; CDR3 DNA: TGTGCCAGCAGTGAGGGACAGGGGGATGAGCAGTTCTTC
clone size: -; D gene: TRBD2; V gene: TRBV5-4; J gene: TRBJ2-7; CDR3 protein: CASRRGPQGLLYEQYF; CDR3 DNA: TGTGCCAGCAGACGGGGACCCCAGGGACTACTCTACGAGCAGTACTTC
clone size: -; D gene: TRBD1; V gene: TRBV5-1; J gene: TRBJ2-3; CDR3 protein: CASSSRTGDNTQYF; CDR3 DNA: TGCGCCAGCAGCTCTAGGACAGGAGACAATACGCAGTATTTT
clone size: -; D gene: -; V gene: TRBV27; J gene: TRBJ1-1; CDR3 protein: CASSSSYDSTLKAFF; CDR3 DNA: TGTGCCAGCAGTTCCTCCTATGACAGTACCTTGAAGGCTTTCTTT
clone size: -; D gene: -; V gene: TRBV18; J gene: TRBJ1-1; CDR3 protein: CASSPPAGTTEAFF; CDR3 DNA: TGTGCCAGCTCACCACCGGCAGGTACTACTGAAGCTTTCTTT
clone size: -; D gene: -; V gene: TRBV2; J gene: TRBJ1-5; CDR3 protein: CASSDRRGQPQHF; CDR3 DNA: TGTGCCAGCAGTGACAGAAGGGGCCAGCCCCAGCATTTT
clone size: -; D gene: -; V gene: TRBV18; J gene: TRBJ1-3; CDR3 protein: CASSGTSGNTIYF; CDR3 DNA: TGTGCCAGCTCAGGGACATCTGGAAACACCATATATTTT
clone size: -; D gene: -; V gene: TRBV7-7; J gene: TRBJ2-2; CDR3 protein: CASSLREFGGELFF; CDR3 DNA: TGTGCTAGCAGCTTACGGGAGTTCGGCGGGGAGCTGTTTTTT
clone size: -; D gene: -; V gene: TRBV30; J gene: TRBJ1-2; CDR3 protein: CAWKLIPFGHYGYTF; CDR3 DNA: TGTGCCTGGAAGCTGATCCCTTTTGGTCACTATGGCTACACCTTC
clone size: -; D gene: TRBD2; V gene: TRBV7-9; J gene: TRBJ2-5; CDR3 protein: CASSTGTRGETQYF; CDR3 DNA: TGTGCCAGCAGTACAGGGACTAGAGGGGAGACCCAGTACTTC
clone size: -; D gene: TRBD1; V gene: TRBV9; J gene: TRBJ2-5; CDR3 protein: CASSVGGTGRRQETQYF; CDR3 DNA: TGTGCCAGCAGCGTAGGAGGGACAGGTAGACGCCAAGAGACCCAGTACTTC
clone size: few; D gene: -; V gene: TRBV11-1; J gene: TRBJ1-5; CDR3 protein: CASSEAGWDQPQHF; CDR3 DNA: TGTGCCAGCTCAGAAGCAGGATGGGATCAGCCCCAGCATTTT
clone size: few; D gene: -; V gene: TRBV10-3; J gene: TRBJ2-7; CDR3 protein: CAISDPTGSYEQYF; CDR3 DNA: TGTGCCATCAGTGATCCCACAGGGAGCTACGAGCAGTACTTC
clone size: -; D gene: TRBD2; V gene: TRBV7-9; J gene: TRBJ2-1; CDR3 protein: CASSSRLAGGVSYNEQFF; CDR3 DNA: TGTGCCAGCAGCTCTCGGCTAGCGGGGGGTGTCTCCTACAATGAGCAGTTCTTC
clone size: -; D gene: TRBD1; V gene: TRBV7-9; J gene: TRBJ2-3; CDR3 protein: CASSLPFGQGDRTDTQYF; CDR3 DNA: TGTGCCAGCAGCTTACCCTTTGGACAGGGGGACAGGACAGATACGCAGTATTTT
clone size: -; D gene: -; V gene: TRBV19; J gene: TRBJ1-5; CDR3 protein: CASSNRVSNQPQHF; CDR3 DNA: TGTGCCAGTAGTAACAGGGTTAGTAATCAGCCCCAGCATTTT
clone size: -; D gene: -; V gene: TRBV7-9; J gene: TRBJ1-4; CDR3 protein: CASSLATGQGNEKLFF; CDR3 DNA: TGTGCCAGCAGCTTAGCGACGGGGCAGGGGAATGAAAAACTGTTTTTT
clone size: -; D gene: TRBD1; V gene: TRBV7-3; J gene: TRBJ2-5; CDR3 protein: CASSTLGTGDKGETQYF; CDR3 DNA: TGTGCCAGCAGCACCCTAGGGACAGGGGACAAGGGAGAGACCCAGTACTTC
clone size: -; D gene: TRBD1; V gene: TRBV6-1; J gene: TRBJ1-2; CDR3 protein: CASRIQGNYGYTF; CDR3 DNA: TGTGCCAGCAGGATACAGGGGAACTATGGCTACACCTTC
clone size: -; D gene: -; V gene: TRBV7-7; J gene: TRBJ2-1; CDR3 protein: CASSRSAGATHNEQFF; CDR3 DNA: TGTGCTAGCAGTCGCAGCGCGGGGGCGACCCACAATGAGCAGTTCTTC
clone size: once; D gene: -; V gene: TRBV30; J gene: TRBJ2-7; CDR3 protein: CAWRAGGGPYEQYF; CDR3 DNA: TGTGCCTGGAGGGCAGGTGGAGGGCCCTACGAGCAGTACTTC
clone size: -; D gene: -; V gene: TRBV4-2; J gene: TRBJ1-3; CDR3 protein: CASSRSNPGRGSGNTIYF; CDR3 DNA: TGTGCCAGCAGCCGATCTAACCCTGGGCGGGGCTCTGGAAACACCATATATTTT
clone size: -; D gene: -; V gene: TRBV27; J gene: TRBJ2-7; CDR3 protein: CASSSTGSPPYEQYF; CDR3 DNA: TGTGCCAGCAGTTCCACAGGGAGCCCCCCCTACGAGCAGTACTTC
clone size: -; D gene: TRBD2; V gene: TRBV14; J gene: TRBJ2-3; CDR3 protein: CASSHRGGVTDTQYF; CDR3 DNA: TGTGCCAGCAGCCACCGGGGGGGCGTCACAGATACGCAGTATTTT